What follows are 18 T cell receptor beta chains derived from one specimen sequenced in a study of shared clonotypes between healthy human individuals. The method was immunoSEQ multiplex PCR; TCRdb's version includes in-frame clones alone and lacks a portion of them. The sample includes 2 million or so clones, about 95% of them seen just once. Terminally differentiated effector memory CD45RA+ cells were excluded from the naive CD8 cells, which were CD45RO-negative and positively selected for CCR7. Sequences were obtained from naive CD8+ T cells sorted from blood. The receptor source for this set is a man between 18 and 29 years old in good health.

The chain recombines TRBV6-1 with TRBJ2-5; TRBD2 matches 7 bases. CDR3 size: 13 residues. The J segment lost 4 bases and the V segment lost 6 bases, leaving 5 bases of the junction unmatched. Germline V gene sequence: CDR1 MNHNS, CDR2 SASEGT. CDR3 amino acids: CASRDRGVETQYF. CDR3 coding DNA: TGTGCCAGCAGGGACCGGGGGGTAGAGACCCAGTACTTC.

The chain combines TRBV6-1 with TRBJ2-7; 14 nucleotides align to TRBD2. This CDR3 region has 16 residues. Germline V gene lookup returns CDR1 MNHNS and CDR2 SASEGT. Trimming at V came to 4 bases and at J to 1 base, leaving 3 bases not matched to a gene. The CDR3 DNA sequence: TGTGCCAGCAGTGGGGGACTAGCGGGAGTATCCTACGAGCAGTACTTC. As protein: CASSGGLAGVSYEQYF.

This chain connects TRBV6-6 to TRBJ2-7, with TRBD1 identical over 10 bases. V lost 8 bases, J lost 5 bases, and 6 bases stayed unmatched. This CDR3 has 13 residues. Germline V CDR1 and CDR2: MNHNY, SVGAGI (reference sequence). The CDR3 here is CASSWDRGHEQYF. In DNA form, the CDR3 reads TGTGCCAGCTCCTGGGACAGGGGACACGAGCAGTACTTC.

This rearrangement joins TRBV5-1 to TRBJ1-1, with no clear D. The CDR3 consists of 12 residues. V was cut by 4 bases and J by 3 bases, with 7 bases left in between. Germline CDR1 SGHRS, CDR2 YFSETQ. The CDR3, as DNA: TGCGCCAGCAGCGGGGAATACACTGAAGCTTTCTTT. It codes for CASSGEYTEAFF.

Worth noting for this clone: Within the sample, other DNA sequences also encode this same CDR3. The chain uses TRBV5-1 and TRBJ1-1, with unresolved D. Germline lookup yields CDR1 SGHRS and CDR2 YFSETQ. V was shortened by 0 bases and J by 4 bases, with 10 bases between the two germline ends. The CDR3 covers 14 residues. CDR3 nucleotide sequence: TGCGCCAGCAGCTTGGAAGGCGGAGGCACTGAAGCTTTCTTT. Translating gives CASSLEGGGTEAFF.

The chain employs TRBV28 and TRBJ1-5; D may be TRBD1 (5 bases). Germline V gene sequence: CDR1 MDHEN, CDR2 SYDVKM. Trimming removed 6 bases at V and 7 bases at J, with 10 bases between. This CDR3 contains 12 residues. The CDR3 DNA follows: TGTGCCAGCAGGGGGCGGCGGCAGCCCCAGCATTTT. Protein: CASRGRRQPQHF.

This chain links TRBV13 with TRBJ2-1, with 9 bases aligning to TRBD2. The CDR3 is 18 amino acids. V was clipped by 4 bases and J by 9 bases; unmatched bases: 19. Germline assignment: CDR1 PRHDT and CDR2 FYEKMQ (reference sequence). CDR3 amino acids: CASSSELAGGGRLGEQFF. Written as DNA, the CDR3 is TGTGCCAGCAGCTCAGAACTAGCGGGTGGAGGGCGATTAGGTGAGCAGTTCTTC.

This clone was detected ten times or more. The rearrangement uses TRBV27 and TRBJ2-7, with D uncertain. Germline CDR1 MNHEY, CDR2 SMNVEV (reference sequence). This CDR3 comprises 13 residues. Trimming stripped 6 bases from V and 2 bases from J, with 11 bases between. Here the CDR3 DNA reads TGTGCCAGCAGCTCCGGTATGGCCTACGAGCAGTACTTC. This translates into CASSSGMAYEQYF.

The chain combines TRBV7-9 with TRBJ2-3, with D possibly TRBD1 on 5 matching bases. This CDR3 comprises 13 residues. Trimming removed 11 bases at V and 3 bases at J, with 15 bases between. Germline-derived CDR1 and CDR2 are SEHNR and FQNEAQ (reference sequence). Here the CDR3 DNA reads TGTGCCTTCGACGGCAGGGTTACAGATACGCAGTATTTT. As protein: CAFDGRVTDTQYF. Variable domain in full (rest from reference TRBV7-9 and TRBJ2-3): DTGVSQNPRHKITKRGQNVTFRCDPISEHNRLYWYRQTLGQGPEFLTYFQNEAQLEKSRLLSDRFSAERPKGSFSTLEIQRTEQGDSAMYLCAFDGRVTDTQYFGPGTRLTVL.

The rearrangement uses TRBV27 and TRBJ1-4, with D maybe TRBD1 (5 bases). The ends were cut back, 8 bases at V and 14 bases at J, with 15 bases in the middle. CDR1 MNHEY and CDR2 SMNVEV come from the germline V gene (reference sequence). The CDR3 contains 11 residues. This CDR3 is CASAGQGKLFF. CDR3 bases: TGTGCCAGCGCCGGGCAGGGAAAGCTGTTTTTT.

In the case of this clone: The sample holds other DNA sequences that translate to the same CDR3. This chain connects TRBV27 to TRBJ2-5; maybe TRBD2 (6 bases). The CDR3 length is 13 residues. Trimming took 4 bases from V and 3 from J, leaving 9 bases between them. Germline lookup yields CDR1 MNHEY and CDR2 SMNVEV (reference sequence). DNA for the CDR3: TGTGCCAGCAGTTCGGGACTGGAAGAGACCCAGTACTTC. This gives the protein CASSSGLEETQYF.

The chain carries TRBV19 and TRBJ1-1, with 7 bases fitting TRBD1. In germline, CDR1 is LNHDA, CDR2 SQIVND (reference sequence). The CDR3 spans 11 residues. J gave up 11 bases and V 6 bases, and 6 bases lay outside the gene matches. The CDR3 DNA reads as TGTGCCAGTAGCCTAACAGGGGAGGCTTTCTTT. Translated, it gives CASSLTGEAFF.

Details on this clone: Since the CDR3 does not end with the conserved phenylalanine or tryptophan, this likely comes from a read error. CDR3 DNA: TGTGCCAGCAGCCTACAGATTAACTATGGCTACACCTCC. Protein product: CASSLQINYGYTS. The V and J genes are TRBV13 and TRBJ1-2; D not certain. Trimming shortened V by 5 bases and J by 1 base, and 8 bases separated the two germline ends. Germline lookup yields CDR1 PRHDT and CDR2 FYEKMQ (reference sequence). The CDR3 contains 13 residues.

The chain has TRBV2 and TRBJ1-4; D is unresolved. V was shortened by 7 bases and J by 8 bases, with 14 bases between the two germline ends. Germline V gene sequence: CDR1 SNHLY, CDR2 FYNNEI. The CDR3 is made up of 13 amino acids. DNA for the CDR3: TGTGCCAGCAAAGAGGGTGGCTGGGAAAAACTGTTTTTT. Amino acid sequence: CASKEGGWEKLFF. Together with reference TRBV2 and TRBJ1-4, the CDR3 gives the full variable domain: EPEVTQTPSHQVTQMGQEVILRCVPISNHLYFYWYRQILGQKVEFLVSFYNNEISEKSEIFDDQFSVERPDGSNFTLKIRSTKLEDSAMYFCASKEGGWEKLFFGSGTQLSVL.

This chain uses TRBV6-1 with TRBJ2-7; TRBD2 agrees at 7 bases. Losses at the gene ends were 7 bases for V and 3 bases for J; bases not matched to a gene: 9. There are 14 residues in the CDR3. The germline V gene encodes CDR1 MNHNS and CDR2 SASEGT. CDR3 sequence reads: CASTSGGGIYEQYF. The CDR3 nucleotides are TGTGCCAGCACCTCCGGGGGAGGGATCTACGAGCAGTACTTC.

This chain joins TRBV4-1 and TRBJ2-1; 14 bases map to TRBD2. Germline V gives CDR1 MGHRA, CDR2 YSYEKL. The CDR3 covers 16 residues. With V trimmed by 1 base and J by 9 bases, 5 bases remained unmatched. The CDR3 sequence is CASSQGGTSGSVEQFF. The CDR3 DNA reads TGCGCCAGCAGCCAAGGTGGGACTAGCGGGAGTGTTGAGCAGTTCTTC.

V and J are TRBV28 and TRBJ2-1, with D unclear. Trimming took 2 bases from V and 3 from J, leaving 5 bases between them. CDR1 and CDR2 from the germline V gene are MDHEN and SYDVKM. The CDR3 consists of 13 residues. CDR3 amino acids: CASSLAHYNEQFF. CDR3 nucleotides: TGTGCCAGCAGTTTAGCCCACTACAATGAGCAGTTCTTC.

The chain has TRBV6-6 and TRBJ2-7; D remains ambiguous. V was clipped by 6 bases and J by 4 bases, with 10 bases between them. The CDR3 has 12 residues. Germline values: CDR1 MNHNY, CDR2 SVGAGI (reference sequence). CDR3 coding DNA: TGTGCCAGCAGGGTCTCGGATTACGAGCAGTACTTC. Residues: CASRVSDYEQYF.